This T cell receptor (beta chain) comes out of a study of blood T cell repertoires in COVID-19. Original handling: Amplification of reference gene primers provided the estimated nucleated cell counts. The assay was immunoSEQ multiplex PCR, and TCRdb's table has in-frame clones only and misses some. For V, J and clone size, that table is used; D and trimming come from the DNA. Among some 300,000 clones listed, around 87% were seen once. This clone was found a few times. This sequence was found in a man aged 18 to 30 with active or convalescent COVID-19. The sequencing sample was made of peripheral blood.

CDR3 DNA: TGCGCCAGCAGCTTGTACTTCGCGGGAGTTGGAAATACCGGGGAGCTGTTTTTT. It yields the protein CASSLYFAGVGNTGELFF. The chain is built from TRBV5-1 and TRBJ2-2; TRBD2 aligns across 7 bases. V gave up 1 base and J gave up 5 bases; unmatched junction bases: 14. The CDR3 covers 18 residues. Germline assignment: CDR1 SGHRS and CDR2 YFSETQ. Full variable domain (missing parts from reference TRBV5-1 and TRBJ2-2): KAGVTQTPRYLIKTRGQQVTLSCSPISGHRSVSWYQQTPGQGLQFLFEYFSETQRNKGNFPGRFSGRQFSNSRSEMNVSTLELGDSALYLCASSLYFAGVGNTGELFFGEGSRLTVL.